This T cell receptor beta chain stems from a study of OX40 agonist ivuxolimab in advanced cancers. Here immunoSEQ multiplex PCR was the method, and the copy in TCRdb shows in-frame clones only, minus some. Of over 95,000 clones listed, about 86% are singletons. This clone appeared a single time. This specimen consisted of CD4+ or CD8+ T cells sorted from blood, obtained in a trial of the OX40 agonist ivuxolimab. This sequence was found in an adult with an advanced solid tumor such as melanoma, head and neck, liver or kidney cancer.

The CDR3 nucleotides read TGTGCCAGTAGCCAAGTCCGTCCGCGCAATCAGCCCCAGCATTTT. It specifies CASSQVRPRNQPQHF. The rearrangement uses TRBV19 and TRBJ1-5; D unresolved. Deletions cut 6 bases from V and 2 bases from J, with 14 bases between. CDR3 length: 15 residues. CDR1 is LNHDA and CDR2 is SQIVND in the germline V gene (reference sequence).